Below, one T cell receptor (beta chain) is given with its context. Which antigen it targets is not known. No much larger clonotype is one base removed from it; base qualities were not supplied. The data were obtained in a study of T cells after posttransplantation cyclophosphamide (dated by TCRdb to about 2016). Study-wide context: Using TRB sequencing, the study followed how the T cell repertoire rebuilt after myeloablative bone marrow transplantation with posttransplantation cyclophosphamide given as GVHD prophylaxis. Antigen receptor sequencing covered samples from approximately 32 PTCy-treated patients and about 17 of their related bone marrow donors. Blood from all 35 or so PTCy patients who had 1-year posttransplant specimens underwent TRB sequencing. Up to 3 additional blood samples from 2 to 5.2 years after transplant were also TRB-sequenced in 3 patients, as was pretransplant blood from a handful of patients. Because TRA and TRB clonality correlated tightly in several samples, later TCR analyses were limited to TRB. Public TRB sequences were searched against a database of over 3,000 sequences associated with responses to pathogens, tumor antigens, self-antigens and alloantigens. Results the study describes overall, beyond this receptor: Donor-recipient similarity was low at 1-2 months but rose over the first year, and later blood repertoires were often dominated by donor CD8+ memory clones. The TRB repertoires of T cells infiltrating skin or the GI tract showed only limited overlap with the TRB repertoires found in blood. Across fewer than 55 patients, TRB clonality was highly associated with recipient CMV seropositivity and CMV reactivation, and PTCy diversity was similar to diversity in CNI/methotrexate controls.

Peripheral blood samples were provided by related bone marrow donors on the day of marrow donation. Mononuclear cells from peripheral blood and bone marrow were separated by Ficoll-Hypaque density centrifugation and then cryopreserved. Genomic DNA was used for TRB sequencing, which was performed with the immunoSEQ assay at survey resolution or with the hsTCRB kit. Processing in the source paper ran as follows. The immunoSEQ software was used for initial read processing, and the LymphoSeq R package was used for repertoire analyses. For each TRB dataset, clonality was calculated as 1 minus normalized Shannon entropy, and the Gini coefficient was computed as well. To infer phenotypes in unsorted samples, TRB sequences from sorted subsets of the recipient or donor were mapped onto unsorted samples from the same recipient. As stored in TCRdb, this immuneACCESS dataset retains in-frame rearrangements with V and J assigned. A fraction of the clones does not appear; measured against another copy, unresolved V genes explain less than half of the discrepancy, and the remainder lacks a known reason. V and J calls and clone size are those listed in that table; D and trimming were worked out from the DNA. The sample yields approximately 30,000 clones; about nine tenths were counted once. The ten largest clonotypes hold approximately 3.5% of the sample.

Relative to germline, V is 3 bases shorter and J is 3 bases shorter, with 12 bases between their ends. As encoded in the germline V gene, CDR1 is KGHSH while CDR2 is LQKENI. Spanning cysteine to phenylalanine, the CDR3 consists of 15 amino acids. Only the CDR3 region is kept as DNA, spanning 45 bases read in frame from base 1. Sample: PBMCs. The chain was built from TRBV18 and TRBJ2-1; TRBD1 might be the D gene, on 5 matching bases. This clonotype originated in a man aged 50-59 years. This receptor carries the CDR3 CASSPYRQIYNEQFF. The sequenced DNA: TGTGCCAGCTCACCTTATAGACAGATCTACAATGAGCAGTTCTTC.